Presented here are 22 T cell receptor beta chains from one specimen sequenced in a study of blood T cell repertoires in COVID-19. Assay: immunoSEQ multiplex PCR; the TCRdb copy retains only in-frame clones and omits some. The table records 300,000 or so clones, about 87% of them present only once. Sequencing was performed on peripheral blood. All receptors derive from a woman aged 40 to 50 with acute or convalescent COVID-19.

The rearrangement joins TRBV5-6 to TRBJ2-2; 10 bases map to TRBD1. The CDR3 has 14 amino acids. Unmatched junction bases numbered 2, after V lost 2 bases and J lost 7 bases. The germline gives CDR1 SGHDT, CDR2 YYEEEE. CDR3 coding DNA: TGTGCCAGCAGCTTCGGGACAGGGGTCGGGGAGCTGTTTTTT. Translating it yields CASSFGTGVGELFF.

The V and J genes are TRBV24-1 and TRBJ1-2; D unclear. This CDR3 spans 11 amino acids. CDR1 is KGHDR and CDR2 is SFDVKD in the germline V gene. Trimming left V 2 bases short and J 8 bases short, with 5 bases between. As DNA, the CDR3 is TGTGCCACCAGTGATTATGCGGGCTACACCTTC. This gives the protein CATSDYAGYTF.

The rearrangement links TRBV9 to TRBJ1-4; 10 bases align to TRBD1. Germline assignment: CDR1 SGDLS and CDR2 YYNGEE. The length of the CDR3 is 15 residues. V gave up 4 bases and J gave up 7 bases; unmatched junction bases: 7. CDR3 sequence: CASSKGGQGTEKLFF. CDR3 nucleotide sequence: TGTGCCAGCAGCAAGGGGGGACAGGGGACTGAAAAACTGTTTTTT. The full variable domain, its missing parts supplied by reference TRBV9 and TRBJ1-4, is DSGVTQTPKHLITATGQRVTLRCSPRSGDLSVYWYQQSLDQGLQFLIQYYNGEERAKGNILERFSAQQFPDLHSELNLSSLELGDSALYFCASSKGGQGTEKLFFGSGTQLSVL.

This chain links TRBV6-5 with TRBJ1-2; 9 bases align to TRBD1. The CDR3 covers 14 residues. Germline CDR1 and CDR2: MNHEY and SVGAGI. V lost 4 bases, J lost 14 bases, and 14 bases stayed unmatched. CDR3 DNA: TGTGCCAGCAGTTCGCAAAGGGGACAGGGAGAGCAGACCTTC. Its protein product is CASSSQRGQGEQTF.

J is TRBJ2-1 and V is TRBV7-9, with 10 bases lining up with TRBD1. CDR1 and CDR2 from the germline V gene are SEHNR and FQNEAQ (reference sequence). J was trimmed by 9 bases and V by 5 bases; bases with no gene match: 4. The CDR3 totals 13 residues. Here the CDR3 DNA reads TGTGCCAGCAGCCACGGACAGGGGGTTGAGCAGTTCTTC. This codes for CASSHGQGVEQFF. The whole variable domain, remainder taken from reference TRBV7-9 and TRBJ2-1, is DTGVSQNPRHKITKRGQNVTFRCDPISEHNRLYWYRQTLGQGPEFLTYFQNEAQLEKSRLLSDRFSAERPKGSFSTLEIQRTEQGDSAMYLCASSHGQGVEQFFGPGTRLTVL.

The rearrangement links TRBV21-1 to TRBJ1-2. TRBV21-1 is reported as a pseudogene. CDR3 length: 12 amino acids. The CDR3 bases are TGTGCCAGCAGCCTAGCAGGCTATGGCTACACCTTC. It specifies CASSLAGYGYTF.

This clone was counted a few times. This chain connects TRBV19 to TRBJ1-1; 7 bases map to TRBD1. The trim removed 4 bases at V and 0 bases at J, leaving 8 bases unmatched. The CDR3 is 16 amino acids. CDR1 and CDR2 (germline): LNHDA, SQIVND (reference sequence). The CDR3 here is CASSKTLRGMNTEAFF. DNA for the CDR3: TGTGCCAGTAGTAAAACCCTCAGGGGGATGAACACTGAAGCTTTCTTT.

The chain has TRBV6-5 and TRBJ2-2; D is unclear. CDR1 and CDR2 (germline): MNHEY, SVGAGI. V was shortened by 7 bases and J by 4 bases, with 13 bases between the two germline ends. This CDR3 has 14 amino acids. CDR3 nucleotide sequence: TGTGCCAGCACCCTCTCGATGGCCACCGGGGAGCTGTTTTTT. Encoded protein: CASTLSMATGELFF.

V gene TRBV24-1 combines with J gene TRBJ2-7; TRBD1 matches 10 bases. The V and J ends lost 3 bases and 1 base, in that order; junction bases with no gene match: 5. From germline, CDR1 is KGHDR and CDR2 SFDVKD. The CDR3 covers 16 residues. For the CDR3, the DNA is TGTGCCACCAGTGATCCGGGGACAGGGGAGTCCTACGAGCAGTACGTC. Its translation: CATSDPGTGESYEQYV.

The rearrangement uses TRBV9 and TRBJ1-1; 7 bases align to TRBD1. The CDR3 is 14 amino acids. Trimming at V came to 6 bases and at J to 6 bases, leaving 11 bases not matched to a gene. Germline-derived CDR1 and CDR2 are SGDLS and YYNGEE. This CDR3 is CASTRGDREAEAFF. The CDR3 nucleotides read TGTGCCAGCACGCGGGGAGACAGGGAAGCTGAAGCTTTCTTT.

The V gene is TRBV18, the J gene TRBJ2-1; 7 bases match TRBD1. Germline V gene data show CDR1 as KGHSH and CDR2 as LQKENI. Trimming at V came to 4 bases and at J to 0 bases, leaving 6 bases not matched to a gene. This CDR3 has 16 amino acids. The CDR3 DNA is TGTGCCAGCTCACTTTCTCGGACAGGCTCCTACAATGAGCAGTTCTTC. Protein: CASSLSRTGSYNEQFF.

The chain links TRBV7-2 to TRBJ1-1; 7 bases match TRBD1. CDR3 length equals 13 residues. In germline, CDR1 is SGHTA, CDR2 FQGNSA. Losses at the gene ends were 6 bases for V and 8 bases for J; bases not matched to a gene: 9. CDR3 sequence (DNA): TGTGCCAGCAGTTTTTCCCGGGACAGAGAAGCTTTCTTT. Translated: CASSFSRDREAFF.

This clone was counted once. The chain has TRBV7-2 and TRBJ1-5; D remains unclear. Germline loops: CDR1 SGHTA, CDR2 FQGNSA. V was clipped by 4 bases and J by 11 bases, with 15 bases between them. CDR3 length: 13 amino acids. The CDR3 DNA follows: TGTGCCAGCAGCTATGGCTCTGGCCTCACCCAGCATTTT. This codes for CASSYGSGLTQHF.

The V gene is TRBV19, the J gene TRBJ2-1; 7 bases align to TRBD2. Germline trimming cut 6 bases from V and 0 bases from J; bases unmatched to any gene: 8. Germline CDR1 and CDR2: LNHDA and SQIVND (reference sequence). The CDR3 spans 16 residues. The CDR3 nucleotides are TGTGCCAGTAGGAGGGAGGGGACTCCCTCCTACAATGAGCAGTTCTTC. This gives the protein CASRREGTPSYNEQFF.

This chain links TRBV19 with TRBJ2-3, with a possible D match to TRBD2 (7 bases). Germline lookup yields CDR1 LNHDA and CDR2 SQIVND (reference sequence). Trimming cost V 0 bases and J 1 base, with 11 bases left between them. The CDR3 runs to 16 residues. This CDR3 reads CASSIERGGRTDTQYF. CDR3 sequence (DNA): TGTGCCAGTAGTATAGAAAGGGGGGGACGCACAGATACGCAGTATTTT.

V and J are TRBV3-1 (or the pseudogene TRBV3-2) and TRBJ2-1; TRBD2 matches at 9 bases. J was trimmed by 4 bases and V by 4 bases; bases with no gene match: 14. This CDR3 spans 18 amino acids. The germline gives CDR1 LGHDT, CDR2 YNNKEL (reference sequence). Here the CDR3 DNA reads TGTGCCAGCAGCCCTTTTTGGGGAGCGGGGGGCCAATACAATGAGCAGTTCTTC. This gives the protein CASSPFWGAGGQYNEQFF.

This clone was seen a single time. The CDR3 is CAWSLPTGGYNSPLHF. CDR3 DNA: TGTGCCTGGAGTCTTCCAACAGGTGGCTATAATTCACCCCTCCACTTT. The J gene is TRBJ1-6, the V gene TRBV30, with a weak D call TRBD1 (5 bases). The CDR3 contains 16 residues. CDR1 GTSNPN and CDR2 SVGIG come from the germline V gene (reference sequence). The V end was cut by 2 bases, the J end by 3 bases, with 14 bases between.

The V and J genes are TRBV15 and TRBJ2-3; 7 nucleotides match TRBD1. J lost 4 bases, V lost 2 bases, and 3 bases had no gene match. The V gene's germline CDR1 is LNHNV and CDR2 YYDKDF (reference sequence). CDR3 length: 14 residues. DNA for the CDR3: TGTGCCACCAGCAGAAGACAGGGCGCAGATACGCAGTATTTT. Amino acid sequence: CATSRRQGADTQYF.

The chain uses TRBV27 and TRBJ2-5, with a tentative D call TRBD2 (6 bases). V was trimmed by 4 bases and J by 3 bases, leaving 12 bases between them. This CDR3 spans 14 amino acids. Looked up from germline, CDR1 is MNHEY and CDR2 is SMNVEV (reference sequence). The CDR3 spells CASSSYSGEETQYF. CDR3 nucleotides: TGTGCCAGCAGTTCCTATTCGGGGGAAGAGACCCAGTACTTC.

The chain joins TRBV3-1 (or the pseudogene TRBV3-2) to TRBJ1-2; D is perhaps TRBD1 (6 bases). Trimming removed 2 bases from V and 2 bases from J, with 9 bases in between. Per germline, CDR1 LGHDT and CDR2 YNNKEL (reference sequence). The CDR3 sequence is 14 residues long. CDR3 region: CASSQRTGNYGYTF. The CDR3, as DNA: TGTGCCAGCAGCCAACGAACAGGGAACTATGGCTACACCTTC.

This sequence joins TRBV5-1 and TRBJ1-1, with 7 nucleotides matching TRBD1. Losses at the gene ends were 4 bases for V and 8 bases for J; bases not matched to a gene: 5. This CDR3 has 12 residues. The germline gives CDR1 SGHRS, CDR2 YFSETQ. The DNA of the CDR3 is TGCGCCAGCAGCAGCCAGGGGGAAGAAGCTTTCTTT. As protein: CASSSQGEEAFF.

This clone was recorded only once. This chain joins TRBV19 and TRBJ1-2; D may be TRBD1 (5 bases). CDR1 is LNHDA, CDR2 SQIVND, per germline (reference sequence). The V gene lost 6 bases and the J gene lost 7 bases, with 12 bases spanning the gap. This CDR3 has 12 residues. The CDR3, as DNA: TGTGCCAGTAGGGTAGGGGCTGGTGGCTACACCTTC. As protein: CASRVGAGGYTF. Based on the CDR3 plus reference TRBV19 and TRBJ1-2, the full variable domain is DGGITQSPKYLFRKEGQNVTLSCEQNLNHDAMYWYRQDPGQGLRLIYYSQIVNDFQKGDIAEGYSVSREKKESFPLTVTSAQKNPTAFYLCASRVGAGGYTFGSGTRLTVV.